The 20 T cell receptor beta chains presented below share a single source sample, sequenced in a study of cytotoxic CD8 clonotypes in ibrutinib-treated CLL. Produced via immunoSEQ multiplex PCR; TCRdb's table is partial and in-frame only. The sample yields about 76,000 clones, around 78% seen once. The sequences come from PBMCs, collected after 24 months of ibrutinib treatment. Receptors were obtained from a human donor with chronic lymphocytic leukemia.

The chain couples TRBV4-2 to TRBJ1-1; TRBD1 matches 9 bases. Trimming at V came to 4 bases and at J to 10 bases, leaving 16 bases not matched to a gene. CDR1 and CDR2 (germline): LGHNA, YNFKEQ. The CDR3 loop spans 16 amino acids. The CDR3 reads CASSPGQGGNTDGAFF. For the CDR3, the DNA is TGTGCCAGCAGCCCGGGACAGGGCGGGAACACTGATGGAGCTTTCTTT.

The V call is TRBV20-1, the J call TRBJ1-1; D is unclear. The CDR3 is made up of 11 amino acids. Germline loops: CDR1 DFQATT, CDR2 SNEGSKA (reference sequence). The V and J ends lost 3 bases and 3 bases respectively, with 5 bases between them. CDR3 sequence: CSASWDTEAFF. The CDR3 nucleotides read TGCAGTGCTAGTTGGGACACTGAAGCTTTCTTT.

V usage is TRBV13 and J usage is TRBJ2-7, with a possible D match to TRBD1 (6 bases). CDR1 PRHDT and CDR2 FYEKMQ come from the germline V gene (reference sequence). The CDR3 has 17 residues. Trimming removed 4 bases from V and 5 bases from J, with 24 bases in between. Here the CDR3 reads CASSSRRTGTSYDEQYF. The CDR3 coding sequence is TGTGCCAGCAGCTCCCGAAGAACAGGGACCAGCTACGACGAGCAGTACTTC.

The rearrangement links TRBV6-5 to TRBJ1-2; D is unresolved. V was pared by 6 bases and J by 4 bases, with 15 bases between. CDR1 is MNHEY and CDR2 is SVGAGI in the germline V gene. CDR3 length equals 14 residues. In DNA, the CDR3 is TGTGCCAGCAGCGAACCCGGGAACTTCTATGGCTACACCTTC. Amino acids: CASSEPGNFYGYTF.

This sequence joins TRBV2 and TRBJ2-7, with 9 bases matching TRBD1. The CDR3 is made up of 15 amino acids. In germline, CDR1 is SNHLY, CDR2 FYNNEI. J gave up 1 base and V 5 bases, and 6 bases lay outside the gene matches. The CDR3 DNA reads TGTGCCAGCAGTCGACAGGGGGGCCCTTCCTACGAGCAGTACTTC. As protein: CASSRQGGPSYEQYF.

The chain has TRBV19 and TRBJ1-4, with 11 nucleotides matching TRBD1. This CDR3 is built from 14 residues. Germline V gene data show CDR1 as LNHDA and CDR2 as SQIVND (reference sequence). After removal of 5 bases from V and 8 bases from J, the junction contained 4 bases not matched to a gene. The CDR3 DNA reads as TGTGCCAGTAGTGTGGACAGGGGGCACGAAAAACTGTTTTTT. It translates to CASSVDRGHEKLFF.

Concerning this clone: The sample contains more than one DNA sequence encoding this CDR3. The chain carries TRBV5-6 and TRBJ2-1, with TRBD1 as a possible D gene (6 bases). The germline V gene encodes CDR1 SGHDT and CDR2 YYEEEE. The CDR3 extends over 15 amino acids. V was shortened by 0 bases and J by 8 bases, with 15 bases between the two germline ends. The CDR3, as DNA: TGTGCCAGCAGCTTGGGGGGGCGTGGGAGCGATGAGCAGTTCTTC. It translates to CASSLGGRGSDEQFF.

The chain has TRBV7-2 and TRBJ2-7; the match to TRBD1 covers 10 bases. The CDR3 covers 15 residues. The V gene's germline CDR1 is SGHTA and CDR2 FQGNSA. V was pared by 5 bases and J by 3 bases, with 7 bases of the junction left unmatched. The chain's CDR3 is CASSESGTGVYEQYF. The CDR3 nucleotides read TGTGCCAGCAGCGAATCCGGGACAGGGGTCTACGAGCAGTACTTC.

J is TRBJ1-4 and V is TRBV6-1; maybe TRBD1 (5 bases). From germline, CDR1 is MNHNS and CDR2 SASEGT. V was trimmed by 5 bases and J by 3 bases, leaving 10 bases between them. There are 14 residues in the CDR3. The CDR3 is CASSPGRANEKLFF. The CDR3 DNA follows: TGTGCCAGCAGTCCCGGCAGGGCTAATGAAAAACTGTTTTTT.

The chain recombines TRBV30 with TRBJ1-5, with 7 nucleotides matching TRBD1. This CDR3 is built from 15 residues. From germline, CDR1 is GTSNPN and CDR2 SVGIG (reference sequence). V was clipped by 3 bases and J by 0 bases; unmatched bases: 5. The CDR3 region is CAWSRGTDSNQPQHF. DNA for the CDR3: TGTGCCTGGAGCAGGGGGACGGATAGCAATCAGCCCCAGCATTTT.

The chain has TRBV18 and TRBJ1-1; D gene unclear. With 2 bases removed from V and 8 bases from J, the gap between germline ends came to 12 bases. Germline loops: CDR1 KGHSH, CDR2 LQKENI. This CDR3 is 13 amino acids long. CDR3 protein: CASSPSGYDEAFF. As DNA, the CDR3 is TGTGCCAGCTCACCATCCGGGTATGACGAAGCTTTCTTT.

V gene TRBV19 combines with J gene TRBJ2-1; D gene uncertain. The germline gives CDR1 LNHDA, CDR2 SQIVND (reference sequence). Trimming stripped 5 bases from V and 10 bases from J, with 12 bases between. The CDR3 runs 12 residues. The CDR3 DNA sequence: TGTGCCAGTAGTCCCGGCGTCCTCGAGCAGTTCTTC. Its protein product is CASSPGVLEQFF. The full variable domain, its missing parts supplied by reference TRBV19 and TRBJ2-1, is DGGITQSPKYLFRKEGQNVTLSCEQNLNHDAMYWYRQDPGQGLRLIYYSQIVNDFQKGDIAEGYSVSREKKESFPLTVTSAQKNPTAFYLCASSPGVLEQFFGPGTRLTVL.

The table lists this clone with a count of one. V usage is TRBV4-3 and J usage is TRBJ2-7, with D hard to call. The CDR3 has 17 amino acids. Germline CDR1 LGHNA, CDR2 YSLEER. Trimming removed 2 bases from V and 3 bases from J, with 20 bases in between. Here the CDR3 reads CASSQYADSEIFYEQYF. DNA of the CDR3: TGCGCCAGCAGCCAATACGCCGACTCGGAGATCTTCTACGAGCAGTACTTC.

CDR3 amino acids: CASSYSTRPGTEAFF. CDR3 nucleotide sequence: TGTGCCAGCAGTTACTCGACCAGGCCGGGCACTGAAGCTTTCTTT. This chain connects TRBV6-6 to TRBJ1-1; D is unclear. This CDR3 is built from 15 residues. Trimming stripped 0 bases from V and 4 bases from J, with 12 bases between. Looked up from germline, CDR1 is MNHNY and CDR2 is SVGAGI (reference sequence).

The CDR3 DNA follows: TGTGCCAGTAGCGGGGGGGCCTACAATGAGCAGTTCTTC. This sequence encodes CASSGGAYNEQFF. This rearrangement joins TRBV7-9 to TRBJ2-1; 11 bases agree with TRBD2. Germline trimming cut 9 bases from V and 2 bases from J; bases unmatched to any gene: 0. Germline assignment: CDR1 SEHNR and CDR2 FQNEAQ (reference sequence). The CDR3 has 13 residues.

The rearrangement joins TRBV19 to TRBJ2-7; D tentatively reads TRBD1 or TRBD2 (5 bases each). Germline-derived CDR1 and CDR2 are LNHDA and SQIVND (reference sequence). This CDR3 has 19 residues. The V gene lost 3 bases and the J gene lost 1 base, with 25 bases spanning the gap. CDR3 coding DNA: TGTGCCAGTAGTATGTTTCTCGTTGGGGCCCACGCGGGTTCCTACGAGCAGTACTTC. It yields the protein CASSMFLVGAHAGSYEQYF.

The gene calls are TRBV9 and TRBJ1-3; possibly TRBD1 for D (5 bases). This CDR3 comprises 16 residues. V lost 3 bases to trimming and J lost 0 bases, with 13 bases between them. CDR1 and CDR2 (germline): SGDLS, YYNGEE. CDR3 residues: CASSGPTDYSGNTIYF. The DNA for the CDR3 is TGTGCCAGCAGCGGGCCGACAGATTACTCTGGAAACACCATATATTTT.

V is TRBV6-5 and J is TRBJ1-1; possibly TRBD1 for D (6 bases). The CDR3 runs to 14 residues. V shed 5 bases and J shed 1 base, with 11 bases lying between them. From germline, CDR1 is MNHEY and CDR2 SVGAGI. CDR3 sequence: CASSTTGRNTEAFF. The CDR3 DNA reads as TGTGCCAGCAGTACGACAGGAAGGAACACTGAAGCTTTCTTT.

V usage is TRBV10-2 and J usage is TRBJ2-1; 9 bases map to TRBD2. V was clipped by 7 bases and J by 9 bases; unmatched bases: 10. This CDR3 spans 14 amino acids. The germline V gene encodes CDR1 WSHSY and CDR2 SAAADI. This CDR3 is CASNPSGTQGEQFF. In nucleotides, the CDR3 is TGCGCCAGCAACCCTAGCGGGACCCAGGGTGAGCAGTTCTTC.

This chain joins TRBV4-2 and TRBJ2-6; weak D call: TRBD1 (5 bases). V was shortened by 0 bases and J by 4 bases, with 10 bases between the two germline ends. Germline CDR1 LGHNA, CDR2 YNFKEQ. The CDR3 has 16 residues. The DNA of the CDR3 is TGTGCCAGCAGCCAAGACAGGGATACAGGGGCCAACGTCCTGACTTTC. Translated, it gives CASSQDRDTGANVLTF.